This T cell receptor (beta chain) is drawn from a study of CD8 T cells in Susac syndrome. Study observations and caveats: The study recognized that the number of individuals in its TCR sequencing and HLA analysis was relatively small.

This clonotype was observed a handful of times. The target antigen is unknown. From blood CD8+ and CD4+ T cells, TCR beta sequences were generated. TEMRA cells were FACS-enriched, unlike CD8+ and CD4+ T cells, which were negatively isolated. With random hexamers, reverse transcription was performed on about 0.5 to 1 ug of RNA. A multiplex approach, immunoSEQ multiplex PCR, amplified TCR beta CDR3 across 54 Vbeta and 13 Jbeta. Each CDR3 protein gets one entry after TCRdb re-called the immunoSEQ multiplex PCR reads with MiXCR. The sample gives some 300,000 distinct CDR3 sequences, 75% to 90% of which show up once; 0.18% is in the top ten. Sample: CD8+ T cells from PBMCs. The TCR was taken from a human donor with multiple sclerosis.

Written as DNA, the CDR3 is TGCAGCGTCCGGGACAGAACCGGGGAGCTGTTTTTT. This codes for CSVRDRTGELFF. This chain links TRBV29-1 with TRBJ2-2; 7 positions match TRBD1. V dropped 6 bases and J dropped 5; count of bases not matched to a gene: 3. The V gene's germline CDR1 is SQVTM and CDR2 ANQGSEA. The CDR3 has 12 residues.